This T cell receptor beta chain was profiled in a study of Ad26.COV2.S vaccination and SARS-CoV-2 variants. Study-level information: Participants got Ad26.COV2.S intramuscularly, once or twice 56 days apart.

Of note for this clone: What it binds is unknown.

Points from the study as a whole: Total responses of T cells may have been underestimated by the analyses of TCR breadth and depth.

The CDR3 is made up of 15 amino acids. Per germline, CDR1 MNHEY and CDR2 SMNVEV (reference sequence). J was trimmed by 2 bases and V by 7 bases; bases with no gene match: 8. The treatment here: 15 to 20 received Ad26.COV2.S at low or high dose, single or two shots; about 5 received placebo; per-sample allocation not given. Sampling was performed 63 days after the first vaccine or placebo injection. The method was immunoSEQ multiplex PCR; TCRdb's version includes in-frame clones alone and lacks a portion of them. The repertoire holds about 350,000 clones, with around 90% as singletons. The material sequenced was peripheral blood, taken in a trial of Ad26.COV2.S vaccine versus placebo. This sequence was found in a person aged 18 to 59 who received the Ad26.COV2.S COVID-19 vaccine or a placebo. The chain combines TRBV27 with TRBJ1-2; 9 bases fit TRBD1. CDR3 coding DNA: TGTGCCAGCAAAACACAGGGGGCGCGAAACTATGGCTACACCTTC. It encodes CASKTQGARNYGYTF.